The T cell receptor beta chain described here comes from a study of low-dose radiotherapy and immunotherapy resistance in tumors. Study overall: Each patient was administered nivolumab intravenously at 240 mg, which was a flat dose, every two weeks, along with intravenous ipilimumab at 1 mg/kg every six weeks.

As to time point: after trial treatment. This sample's treatment: LDRT plus nivolumab, ipilimumab, low-dose cyclophosphamide and aspirin (RACIN trial). Every donor's regimen consisted of nivolumab, ipilimumab, aspirin, low-dose cyclophosphamide and low-dose radiotherapy. Patients deemed eligible presented with advanced solid tumors lacking tumor-infiltrating lymphocytes. On this clonotype itself: A much larger clonotype is one base distant, so this may be a read error.

First-strand cDNA used TRAV- and TRBV-specific primers, covering alpha and beta chains. The authors amplified TCRs for 20 to 25 PCR cycles with a constant-region primer and a V-primer adapter. The mRNA that was isolated underwent amplification by in vitro transcription. TCRdb ran MiXCR on the reads and lists one entry per CDR3 protein. The table records tens of thousands of distinct CDR3 sequences, around a quarter of them present only once. The length of the CDR3 is 19 residues. Germline CDR1 MNHEY, CDR2 SMNVEV (reference sequence). J gave up 6 bases and V 0 bases, and 12 bases lay outside the gene matches.

The clonotype comes from a male donor with prostate cancer. Sequences were derived from PBMCs, sampled after low-dose radiotherapy plus immunotherapy. The chain is built from TRBV27 and TRBJ2-2; 11 bases line up with TRBD2. CDR3 bases: TGTGCCAGCAGTTTATCGGCGGCTAGCGGGGGGAGTACCCCCGGGGAGCTGTTTTTT. This gives the protein CASSLSAASGGSTPGELFF.